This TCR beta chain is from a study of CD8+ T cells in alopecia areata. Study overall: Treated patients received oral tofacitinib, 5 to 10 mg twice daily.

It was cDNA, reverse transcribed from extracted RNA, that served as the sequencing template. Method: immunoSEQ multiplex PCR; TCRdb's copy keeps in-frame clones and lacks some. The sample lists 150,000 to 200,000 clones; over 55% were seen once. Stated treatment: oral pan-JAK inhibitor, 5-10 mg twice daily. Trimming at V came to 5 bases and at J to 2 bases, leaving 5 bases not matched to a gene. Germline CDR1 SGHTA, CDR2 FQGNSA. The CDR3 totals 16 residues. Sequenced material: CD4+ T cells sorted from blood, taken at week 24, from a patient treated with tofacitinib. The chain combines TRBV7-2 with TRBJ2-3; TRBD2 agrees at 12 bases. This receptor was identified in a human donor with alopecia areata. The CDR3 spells CASSTTSGGNTDTQYF. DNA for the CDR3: TGTGCCAGCAGCACAACTAGCGGGGGGAACACAGATACGCAGTATTTT. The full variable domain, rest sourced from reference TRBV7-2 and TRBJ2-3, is GAGVSQSPSNKVTEKGKDVELRCDPISGHTALYWYRQSLGQGLEFLIYFQGNSAPDKSGLPSDRFSAERTGGSVSTLTIQRTQQEDSAVYLCASSTTSGGNTDTQYFGPGTRLTVL.